This passage covers 18 T cell receptor beta chains from one sample sequenced in a study of persistence of HIV-infected CD4 T cells. These receptors have no identified antigens. The libraries were made with immunoSEQ version 4 in survey mode. TCRdb's table, derived via immunoSEQ multiplex PCR, lists solely in-frame clones and lacks some. The data contain about 28,000 clones, about four fifths of them singletons. Lysates of CMV-infected fibroblasts at around 9.9 ug/mL stimulated these cells. Sorted nonresponding memory CD4+ T cells were CD40L-negative, CD69-negative, CD45RO-high. The material sequenced was CD4+ T cells sorted from PBMCs after approximately 20-hour stimulation, taken from a patient who received antiretroviral therapy. The receptors originated from an adult man with HIV who was CMV-seropositive.

This clone was detected once. The chain's CDR3 is CAICRGDDQPQHF. CDR3 DNA sequence: TGTGCCATTTGCAGGGGTGACGATCAGCCCCAGCATTTT. The V gene is TRBV10-3, the J gene TRBJ1-5, with D possibly being TRBD1 (6 bases). The length of the CDR3 is 13 residues. Germline V lookup: CDR1 ENHRY, CDR2 SYGVKD. Trimming stripped 9 bases from V and 5 bases from J, with 14 bases between.

The genes are TRBV13 and TRBJ2-5; 8 bases map to TRBD1. The V gene's germline CDR1 is PRHDT and CDR2 FYEKMQ (reference sequence). The CDR3 is 12 amino acids. The V segment lost 5 bases and the J segment 4 bases; nucleotides outside the gene matches: 0. The CDR3 loop reads CASSQGAETQYF. In nucleotides, the CDR3 is TGTGCCAGCAGCCAGGGGGCAGAGACCCAGTACTTC.

This clone occurred a few times. The V gene is TRBV24-1, the J gene TRBJ2-3; 7 bases line up with TRBD2. Trimming at V came to 3 bases and at J to 5 bases, leaving 4 bases not matched to a gene. Germline V CDR1 and CDR2: KGHDR, SFDVKD. The CDR3 is 14 residues long. The CDR3 nucleotides read TGTGCCACCAGTGATAGCGGGGAATTAGATACGCAGTATTTT. Its translation is CATSDSGELDTQYF.

The V call is TRBV28, the J call TRBJ2-1; TRBD2 aligns across 10 bases. V lost 2 bases to trimming and J lost 12 bases; unmatched junction nucleotides: 7. CDR3 length: 14 amino acids. CDR1 MDHEN and CDR2 SYDVKM come from the germline V gene. The CDR3: CASSLISGGYWQFF. The CDR3 region has the DNA TGTGCCAGCAGTTTAATTAGCGGGGGGTATTGGCAGTTCTTC.

On this clone: This sample also contains other DNA sequences that code for the same CDR3. In DNA form, the CDR3 reads TGTGCCAGCAGCGTAGATCTTCCGGGGGAGCAGTTCTTC. Translating it yields CASSVDLPGEQFF. The V call is TRBV9, the J call TRBJ2-1; D perhaps matches TRBD2 (5 bases). This CDR3 comprises 13 residues. Deletions cut 0 bases from V and 10 bases from J, with 11 bases between. CDR1 and CDR2 (germline): SGDLS, YYNGEE.

The J gene is TRBJ2-7, the V gene TRBV6-1; D remains unclear. Trimming shortened V by 3 bases and J by 6 bases, and 6 bases separated the two germline ends. Germline V gives CDR1 MNHNS, CDR2 SASEGT. The CDR3 sequence is 11 residues long. As DNA, the CDR3 is TGTGCCAGCAGTGAGTGGGGCGAGCAGTACTTC. It codes for CASSEWGEQYF.

V usage is TRBV14 and J usage is TRBJ2-7; 7 bases are shared with TRBD1. This CDR3 comprises 15 residues. J was trimmed by 7 bases and V by 2 bases; bases with no gene match: 11. Germline loops: CDR1 SGHDN, CDR2 FVKESK. CDR3: CASSQSVPGGNEQYF. The DNA for the CDR3 is TGTGCCAGCAGCCAAAGTGTGCCAGGGGGTAATGAGCAGTACTTC.

V is TRBV19 and J is TRBJ2-7; TRBD1 aligns across 7 bases. Trimming took 3 bases from V and 4 from J; bases not matched to a gene: 6. CDR1 and CDR2 from the germline V gene are LNHDA and SQIVND (reference sequence). The CDR3 has 14 amino acids. The CDR3 bases are TGTGCCAGTAGTATTAACCGGGACAGATACGAGCAGTACTTC. Amino acid sequence: CASSINRDRYEQYF.

V is TRBV5-4 and J is TRBJ2-3; 7 bases map to TRBD1. CDR1 and CDR2 (germline): SGHNT, YYREEE (reference sequence). Unmatched junction bases numbered 9, after V lost 3 bases and J lost 2 bases. This CDR3 comprises 16 residues. The CDR3 reads CASSYDGDRDTDTQYF. Written as DNA, the CDR3 is TGTGCCAGCAGCTACGATGGGGACAGAGACACAGATACGCAGTATTTT. Combining the CDR3 with reference TRBV5-4 and TRBJ2-3 gives the whole variable domain ETGVTQSPTHLIKTRGQQVTLRCSSQSGHNTVSWYQQALGQGPQFIFQYYREEENGRGNFPPRFSGLQFPNYSSELNVNALELDDSALYLCASSYDGDRDTDTQYFGPGTRLTVL.

J is TRBJ2-7 and V is TRBV23-1; unclear D gene. TRBV23-1 is an open reading frame whose function is uncertain. The V end was cut by 3 bases, the J end by 2 bases, with 11 bases between. The CDR3 has 14 amino acids. In DNA form, the CDR3 reads TGCGCCAGCAGTCATCTCGACACAACCTACGAGCAGTACTTC. Encoded protein: CASSHLDTTYEQYF.

This chain joins TRBV5-4 and TRBJ1-1; no clear D gene. The ends were cut back, 0 bases at V and 1 base at J, with 7 bases in the middle. This CDR3 comprises 14 residues. Germline-derived CDR1 and CDR2 are SGHNT and YYREEE (reference sequence). The CDR3 region is CASSLGRENTEAFF. The CDR3 region has the DNA TGTGCCAGCAGCTTGGGAAGGGAGAACACTGAAGCTTTCTTT.

The chain couples TRBV28 to TRBJ1-6; 12 nucleotides line up with TRBD1. Germline V gene sequence: CDR1 MDHEN, CDR2 SYDVKM. The CDR3 contains 15 residues. V shed 8 bases, J shed 9 bases, and the junction held 8 bases outside the gene matches. CDR3 coding DNA: TGTGCCAGCTTCCCAAGGGACAGGGGGCTTTCACCCCTCCACTTT. It yields the protein CASFPRDRGLSPLHF.

The chain has TRBV16 and TRBJ2-3, with 9 bases identical to TRBD2. Germline CDR1 reads KGHSY; CDR2 reads FQNENV. Losses at the gene ends were 2 bases for V and 2 bases for J; bases not matched to a gene: 8. This CDR3 contains 17 residues. The DNA for the CDR3 is TGTGCCAGCAGCCAAAGAGGTAGCGGGAGTTTCACAGATACGCAGTATTTT. Its translation: CASSQRGSGSFTDTQYF.

This clone was detected once. The J gene is TRBJ1-6, the V gene TRBV2, with D perhaps TRBD1 (5 bases). This CDR3 contains 15 residues. Trimming pared 3 bases from V and 7 bases from J, leaving 13 bases between. CDR1 and CDR2 (germline): SNHLY, FYNNEI. The CDR3 DNA sequence: TGTGCCAGCAGTGATGGTGGGCGGGGGAATTCACCCCTCCACTTT. Its protein product is CASSDGGRGNSPLHF.

The chain joins TRBV12-2 to TRBJ1-3. TRBV12-2 is assigned pseudogene status. This CDR3 region has 18 residues. CDR3 region: CASRSRAVIEGYGNTIYF. The CDR3 nucleotides are TGTGCAAGTCGCTCTAGGGCGGTTATCGAGGGTTACGGAAACACCATATATTTT.

This chain uses TRBV28 with TRBJ1-3; D not resolved. This CDR3 spans 12 amino acids. Per germline, CDR1 MDHEN and CDR2 SYDVKM. Trimming pared 3 bases from V and 3 bases from J, leaving 3 bases between. CDR3 protein: CASSFSGNTIYF. The CDR3, as DNA: TGTGCCAGCAGTTTTAGTGGAAACACCATATATTTT. Looking up the rest from reference TRBV28 and TRBJ1-3 gives the full variable domain: DVKVTQSSRYLVKRTGEKVFLECVQDMDHENMFWYRQDPGLGLRLIYFSYDVKMKEKGDIPEGYSVSREKKERFSLILESASTNQTSMYLCASSFSGNTIYFGEGSWLTVV.

The chain joins TRBV12-3 or TRBV12-4 to TRBJ1-1; no clear D. This CDR3 contains 11 residues. The germline V and J ends were trimmed by 5 bases and 10 bases, with 11 bases remaining between them. The DNA of the CDR3 is TGTGCCAGCAGTATGGGTAATTTAGCTTTCTTT. This codes for CASSMGNLAFF.

V is TRBV15 and J is TRBJ1-3; TRBD1 matches at 8 bases. Germline CDR1 LNHNV, CDR2 YYDKDF (reference sequence). This CDR3 is 16 amino acids long. Germline trimming cut 1 base from V and 4 bases from J; bases unmatched to any gene: 6. The CDR3 reads CATSRAGTGVGNTIYF. CDR3 DNA: TGTGCCACCAGCAGAGCCGGGACAGGCGTCGGAAACACCATATATTTT.